The 4 T cell receptor beta chains presented below share a single source sample, sequenced in a study of Ad26.COV2.S vaccination and SARS-CoV-2 variants. Profiling relied on immunoSEQ multiplex PCR, and the TCRdb table lists in-frame clones only, not all of them. The profile shows around 370,000 clones, 90% to 95% of them singletons. This specimen was peripheral blood, taken after recovery from COVID-19. These receptors originate from a human donor who had recovered from COVID-19.

The chain uses TRBV3-1 (or the pseudogene TRBV3-2) and TRBJ1-1; D is uncertain. The V end was cut by 2 bases, the J end by 6 bases, with 13 bases between. This CDR3 region has 14 residues. Germline values: CDR1 LGHDT, CDR2 YNNKEL (reference sequence). The chain's CDR3 is CASSQTELRAEAFF. CDR3 nucleotide sequence: TGTGCCAGCAGCCAAACGGAACTACGCGCTGAAGCTTTCTTT.

The gene calls are TRBV6-5 and TRBJ1-5; D remains unclear. This CDR3 has 12 amino acids. Germline lookup yields CDR1 MNHEY and CDR2 SVGAGI. V was cut by 9 bases and J by 7 bases, with 13 bases left in between. CDR3 sequence (DNA): TGTGCCAGTGCCCCTAAGGGACAGCCCCAGCATTTT. Residues: CASAPKGQPQHF.

The V gene is TRBV27, the J gene TRBJ2-7; D ambiguous. Germline V gene lookup returns CDR1 MNHEY and CDR2 SMNVEV (reference sequence). The CDR3 runs 13 residues. Trimming removed 2 bases from V and 0 bases from J, with 5 bases in between. CDR3 bases: TGTGCCAGCAGTTTAGCGGCCTCCTACGAGCAGTACTTC. Protein sequence: CASSLAASYEQYF.

The chain uses TRBV11-2 and TRBJ1-2, with TRBD1 identical over 8 bases. Germline values: CDR1 SGHAT, CDR2 FQNNGV. This CDR3 region has 16 residues. V dropped 1 base and J dropped 4; count of bases not matched to a gene: 8. The DNA of the CDR3 is TGTGCCAGCAGCTTAGTCTCAGGGGGCGCAAGCTATGGCTACACCTTC. Translation gives CASSLVSGGASYGYTF.